Shown below are 4 T cell receptor beta chains from a single sample sequenced in a study of tumor-infiltrating lymphocytes in primary liver carcinoma. A constant-region primer served to make TCR beta cDNA from around 540 ng total RNA. Employing slightly modified ARM-PCR, three nested multiplex PCR rounds were run, and these gave rise to the TCR beta libraries. In the first two PCR rounds, TRBV1-TRBV30 forward primers were paired with a C-beta reverse primer, and each round lasted approximately 9 cycles. TCRdb ran MiXCR on the multiplex PCR reads and lists one entry per CDR3 protein. This table holds 250,000 to 400,000 distinct CDR3 sequences, roughly two thirds found once. Blood RNA was derived from unsorted whole blood, and germline DNA was extracted too. The specimen sequenced was peripheral blood. The receptors come from a man between 35 and 55 years old with primary liver carcinoma and hepatitis B virus infection.

V and J are TRBV29-1 and TRBJ2-7, with D perhaps being TRBD1 or TRBD2 (6 bases each). Trimming stripped 6 bases from V and 12 bases from J, with 21 bases between. Germline V gene lookup returns CDR1 SQVTM and CDR2 ANQGSEA. The CDR3 runs 12 residues. The CDR3 DNA sequence: TGCAGCGTCGTGACGGGGGCCTACGAAAGGTACTTC. Translated: CSVVTGAYERYF.

Points on this clonotype: A read error may be the cause here, since a much bigger clone is one base away. The DNA for the CDR3 is TGTGCCATCAGTCAGGGGATGGGGGATGCGCAGTATTTT. Residues: CAISQGMGDAQYF. V usage is TRBV10-3 and J usage is TRBJ2-3; D is perhaps TRBD1 (6 bases). This CDR3 contains 13 residues. V lost 5 bases, J lost 10 bases, and 16 bases lay in between. Germline loops: CDR1 ENHRY, CDR2 SYGVKD.

Note on this clonotype: Mismatch with germline at one junction end may stem from a read error. The genes are TRBV29-1 and TRBJ2-5; weak D call: TRBD1 (6 bases). The length of the CDR3 is 16 residues. Per the germline V gene, CDR1 is SQVTM and CDR2 is ANQGSEA. The CDR3 sequence: CGVERTAESYQETRYF. The CDR3 nucleotides read TGCGGCGTTGAAAGGACAGCAGAATCTTACCAAGAGACCCGGTACTTC.

This clonotype was seen just once. This may come from a read error, since a much larger clone is one base off. V is TRBV10-3 and J is TRBJ2-5, with TRBD1 as a possible D gene (5 bases). The CDR3 has 13 amino acids. Trimming pared 10 bases from V and 5 bases from J, leaving 17 bases between. Looked up from germline, CDR1 is ENHRY and CDR2 is SYGVKD. CDR3: CATRVLGRETQYF. For the CDR3, the DNA is TGTGCCACGAGAGTGCTGGGGCGGGAGACCCAGTACTTC.